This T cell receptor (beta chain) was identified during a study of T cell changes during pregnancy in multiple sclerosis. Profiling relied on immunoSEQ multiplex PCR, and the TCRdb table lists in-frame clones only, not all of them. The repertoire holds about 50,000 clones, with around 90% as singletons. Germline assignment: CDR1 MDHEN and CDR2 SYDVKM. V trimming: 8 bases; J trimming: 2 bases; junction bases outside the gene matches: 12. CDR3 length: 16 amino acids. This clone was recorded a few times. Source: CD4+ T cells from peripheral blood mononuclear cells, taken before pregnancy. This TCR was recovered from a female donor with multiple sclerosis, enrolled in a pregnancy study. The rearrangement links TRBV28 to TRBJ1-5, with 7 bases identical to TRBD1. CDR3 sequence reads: CASCSGRRGGNQPQHF. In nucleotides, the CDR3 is TGTGCCAGCTGTAGTGGGCGCAGGGGGGGCAATCAGCCCCAGCATTTT.